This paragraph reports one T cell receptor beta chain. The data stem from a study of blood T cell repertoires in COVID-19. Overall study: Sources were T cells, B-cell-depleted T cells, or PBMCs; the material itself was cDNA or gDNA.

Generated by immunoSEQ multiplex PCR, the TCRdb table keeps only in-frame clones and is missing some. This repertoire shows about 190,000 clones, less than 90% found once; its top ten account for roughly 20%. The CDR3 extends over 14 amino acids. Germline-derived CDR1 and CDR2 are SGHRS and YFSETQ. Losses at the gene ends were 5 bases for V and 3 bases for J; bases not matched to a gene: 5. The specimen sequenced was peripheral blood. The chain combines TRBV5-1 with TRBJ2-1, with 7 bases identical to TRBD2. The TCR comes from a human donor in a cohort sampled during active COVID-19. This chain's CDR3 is CASRGLSHYNEQFF. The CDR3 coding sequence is TGCGCCAGCAGGGGACTAAGTCACTACAATGAGCAGTTCTTC. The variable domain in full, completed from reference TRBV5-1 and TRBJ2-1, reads KAGVTQTPRYLIKTRGQQVTLSCSPISGHRSVSWYQQTPGQGLQFLFEYFSETQRNKGNFPGRFSGRQFSNSRSEMNVSTLELGDSALYLCASRGLSHYNEQFFGPGTRLTVL.